The clone carrying this TCR beta chain was seen just once. The protocol was immunoSEQ multiplex PCR, while the TCRdb copy is restricted to in-frame clones and leaves out a portion. The sample lists fewer than 200,000 clones; about 85% were seen once. The V gene lost 2 bases and the J gene lost 3 bases, with 14 bases spanning the gap. This CDR3 has 15 amino acids. Per germline, CDR1 SGHDT and CDR2 YYEEEE. This sample is drawn from a study of blood T cell repertoires in COVID-19. Overall study: Both acute and convalescent COVID-19 samples were obtained from the United States, Italy and Spain.

This rearrangement joins TRBV5-6 to TRBJ1-2; tentatively, D is TRBD1 (5 bases). Input material: peripheral blood. The receptor's source is a man in his 60s with acute or convalescent COVID-19. The CDR3 coding sequence is TGTGCCAGCAGCTTCCGCCAGGGTATTGACTATGGCTACACCTTC. As protein: CASSFRQGIDYGYTF. The whole variable domain, filled in from reference TRBV5-6 and TRBJ1-2, reads DAGVTQSPTHLIKTRGQQVTLRCSPKSGHDTVSWYQQALGQGPQFIFQYYEEEERQRGNFPDRFSGHQFPNYSSELNVNALLLGDSALYLCASSFRQGIDYGYTFGSGTRLTVV.